This is a list of T cell receptor beta chains from one sample in a study of identical twins. Each CDR3 protein gets one entry after TCRdb re-called the 5' RACE reads with MiXCR. Of around 1.7 million distinct CDR3 sequences in the sample, more than 30% are singletons; the top ten hold about 0.27%. Sequencing was performed on cord blood. The source of these receptors is a newborn girl in good health. Both conserved end residues are part of each CDR3. The D gene is left open where the match is weak. A clone size is listed for some rows: how often the clone was seen (once, few, many), or a class if it is expanded.

len	v_gene	d_gene	abundance	j_gene	CDR3nt	CDR3aa
15	TRBV5-1	TRBD2	NA	TRBJ2-1	TGCGCCAGCAGCCCCCCACTAGCGTCCTACAATGAGCAGTTCTTC	CASSPPLASYNEQFF
14	TRBV6-5	NA	few	TRBJ2-7	TGTGCCAGCAGTTACACCCTTAGCTCCTACGAGCAGTACTTC	CASSYTLSSYEQYF
16	TRBV28	NA	NA	TRBJ2-3	TGTGCCAGCAGTTTCCCGGGACCCCGAGGTACAGATACGCAGTATTTT	CASSFPGPRGTDTQYF
15	TRBV6-5	NA	NA	TRBJ1-2	TGTGCCAGCAGTTACTCGCAGGGGTTAGGCTATGGCTACACCTTC	CASSYSQGLGYGYTF
17	TRBV28	TRBD2	few	TRBJ2-7	TGTGCCAGCAACACTCTAAGGGGACTAGCCAACCTTTACGAGCAGTACTTC	CASNTLRGLANLYEQYF
12	TRBV20-1	TRBD1	NA	TRBJ2-7	TGCAGTGCTAGAGAGACAGGGGCCGAGCAGTACTTC	CSARETGAEQYF
14	TRBV11-2	NA	few	TRBJ1-1	TGTGCCAGCAGTGCCACAGGGCTGGGGACTGAAGCTTTCTTT	CASSATGLGTEAFF
17	TRBV19	TRBD2	few	TRBJ2-1	TGTGCCAGTAGTATAGGCCGGGGGGGGCCCATACAGACTGAGCAGTTCTTC	CASSIGRGGPIQTEQFF
16	TRBV20-1	TRBD2	NA	TRBJ2-3	TGCAGTGCTAGCCGGAAGAGGGACTACCGAACAGATACGCAGTATTTT	CSASRKRDYRTDTQYF
20	TRBV6-2/TRBV6-3	TRBD2	NA	TRBJ2-3	TGTGCCAGCAGTTACGTTTTGGGACTAGCGGGACCGGTATTGGCAGATACGCAGTATTTT	CASSYVLGLAGPVLADTQYF
13	TRBV27	NA	NA	TRBJ2-5	TGTGCCAGCAGCCTCTTAGGGCTAGAGACCCAGTACTTC	CASSLLGLETQYF
15	TRBV7-2	TRBD1	NA	TRBJ2-7	TGTGCCAGCAGCTTACCGGGACAGGCCTACAATGAGCAGTACTTC	CASSLPGQAYNEQYF
11	TRBV29-1	NA	few	TRBJ1-2	TGCAGTGTGCCTGCTTATTATGGCTACACCTTC	CSVPAYYGYTF
15	TRBV12-3/TRBV12-4	TRBD2	NA	TRBJ2-7	TGTGCCGGCAGTTTAGGACGGGGGGAATGGGACGAGCAGTACTTC	CAGSLGRGEWDEQYF
15	TRBV5-1	TRBD1	few	TRBJ2-4	TGCGCCAGCAGCTCGGGACAGGGGGTCCTTTCTGAGCAGTACTTC	CASSSGQGVLSEQYF
15	TRBV27	TRBD1	few	TRBJ2-6	TGTGCCAGCAGTCCTTGGACAGGGGGGGCCAACGTCCTGACTTTC	CASSPWTGGANVLTF
16	TRBV27	NA	NA	TRBJ2-7	TGTGCCAGCAGTTTATACGGCGTGGCGGGGTCCTACGAGCAGTACTTC	CASSLYGVAGSYEQYF
14	TRBV4-2	NA	NA	TRBJ2-1	TGTGCCAGCAGCCAAGGTGGGCGGTGGAATGAGCAGTTCTTC	CASSQGGRWNEQFF
14	TRBV4-1	NA	few	TRBJ2-7	TGCGCCAGCAGATCTAGCCCCAGCTCCTACGAGCAGTACTTC	CASRSSPSSYEQYF